These T cell receptor beta chains were read from a single sample in a study of OX40 agonist ivuxolimab in advanced cancers. The protocol was immunoSEQ multiplex PCR, while the TCRdb copy is restricted to in-frame clones and leaves out a portion. The sample consists of under 150,000 clones, around nine tenths of them appearing once. Here the sequenced sample was CD4+ or CD8+ T cells sorted from blood, taken in a trial of the OX40 agonist ivuxolimab. All receptors come from an adult with an advanced solid tumor such as melanoma, head and neck, liver or kidney cancer. Each CDR3 is given with its conserved first and last residue. Fields, in order: V gene, J gene, clone size, CDR3 protein. For some rows the clone size is stated as once, few or many, or as a class when expanded; others skip it.

v_gene: TRBV28; j_gene: TRBJ1-5; abundance: NA; CDR3aa: CASSQGGTNQPQHF
v_gene: TRBV10-2; j_gene: TRBJ1-5; abundance: NA; CDR3aa: CASSESEGVGPQHF
v_gene: TRBV6-5; j_gene: TRBJ1-4; abundance: NA; CDR3aa: CASRRDSNEKLFF
v_gene: TRBV18; j_gene: TRBJ1-2; abundance: NA; CDR3aa: CASSSDYGYTF
v_gene: TRBV28; j_gene: TRBJ2-1; abundance: once; CDR3aa: CASIPRVGSPSYNEQFF
v_gene: TRBV28; j_gene: TRBJ1-1; abundance: NA; CDR3aa: CASSFPWGGGSGNTEAFF
v_gene: TRBV5-1; j_gene: TRBJ2-2; abundance: NA; CDR3aa: CASSFRTPPDGELFF
v_gene: TRBV6-5; j_gene: TRBJ1-1; abundance: once; CDR3aa: CASSYSPIGTEAFF
v_gene: TRBV6-4; j_gene: TRBJ1-2; abundance: NA; CDR3aa: CASSDSPGGGHGYTF
v_gene: TRBV4-1; j_gene: TRBJ1-3; abundance: NA; CDR3aa: CASSHLSGGSGNTIYF
v_gene: TRBV28; j_gene: TRBJ2-4; abundance: NA; CDR3aa: CASSPGLSAVQYF
v_gene: TRBV12-5; j_gene: TRBJ1-1; abundance: NA; CDR3aa: CASGKVRGIRTEAFF
v_gene: TRBV12-5; j_gene: TRBJ2-1; abundance: NA; CDR3aa: CASALLTGKWDNEQFF
v_gene: TRBV4-1; j_gene: TRBJ2-1; abundance: NA; CDR3aa: CASSRALGGRRRGDEQFF
v_gene: TRBV5-6; j_gene: TRBJ2-7; abundance: NA; CDR3aa: CASSFGQNSYEQYF
v_gene: TRBV28; j_gene: TRBJ1-2; abundance: NA; CDR3aa: CASSLMADYGYTF
v_gene: TRBV5-4; j_gene: TRBJ2-2; abundance: NA; CDR3aa: CASSLGATGSGELFF
v_gene: TRBV10-3; j_gene: TRBJ2-3; abundance: NA; CDR3aa: CAISESRGQGSTDTQYF
v_gene: TRBV11-1; j_gene: TRBJ1-1; abundance: NA; CDR3aa: CASSPRGVGTEAFF
v_gene: TRBV19; j_gene: TRBJ2-2; abundance: NA; CDR3aa: CASSRWEGFTGELFF
v_gene: TRBV18; j_gene: TRBJ1-2; abundance: NA; CDR3aa: CASSPPDSYGYTF
v_gene: TRBV19; j_gene: TRBJ1-2; abundance: NA; CDR3aa: CASSPVSDGYGYTF
v_gene: TRBV9; j_gene: TRBJ2-7; abundance: NA; CDR3aa: CASSASGTSTYEQYF
v_gene: TRBV11-1; j_gene: TRBJ2-7; abundance: NA; CDR3aa: CASSLNRGPYEQYF
v_gene: TRBV11-2; j_gene: TRBJ1-2; abundance: NA; CDR3aa: CASSLGQSTYGYTF
v_gene: TRBV7-2; j_gene: TRBJ1-1; abundance: NA; CDR3aa: CASSLATGVNTEAFF
v_gene: TRBV5-6; j_gene: TRBJ1-2; abundance: NA; CDR3aa: CASSLMGQGDVGYTF
v_gene: TRBV5-5; j_gene: TRBJ1-5; abundance: NA; CDR3aa: CASSFRNNQPQHF
v_gene: TRBV4-1; j_gene: TRBJ1-2; abundance: NA; CDR3aa: CASSQDNSNYGYTF
v_gene: TRBV7-2; j_gene: TRBJ1-5; abundance: NA; CDR3aa: CASSLVGQPQHF
v_gene: TRBV2; j_gene: TRBJ2-5; abundance: NA; CDR3aa: CASSPTHISDRSQETQYF
v_gene: TRBV6-5; j_gene: TRBJ1-4; abundance: NA; CDR3aa: CASKLRDRGGGKLFF
v_gene: TRBV25-1; j_gene: TRBJ1-3; abundance: NA; CDR3aa: CASIDRAGNTIYF
v_gene: TRBV29-1; j_gene: TRBJ1-1; abundance: once; CDR3aa: CSVQTLFVQSNTEAFF
v_gene: TRBV30; j_gene: TRBJ2-7; abundance: NA; CDR3aa: CAWSGISYEQYF
v_gene: TRBV7-2; j_gene: TRBJ2-1; abundance: NA; CDR3aa: CASSLGEAEQFF
v_gene: TRBV5-6; j_gene: TRBJ1-3; abundance: NA; CDR3aa: CASSYRQETSRRRNTIYF
v_gene: TRBV28; j_gene: TRBJ1-2; abundance: NA; CDR3aa: CASSPTGGLDYGYTF
v_gene: TRBV6-6; j_gene: TRBJ2-7; abundance: NA; CDR3aa: CASATSGRNEQYF
v_gene: TRBV11-2; j_gene: TRBJ1-6; abundance: NA; CDR3aa: CASTPRDTLFNSPLHF
v_gene: TRBV27; j_gene: TRBJ2-7; abundance: NA; CDR3aa: CASRKRDPSYEQYF
v_gene: TRBV29-1; j_gene: TRBJ2-3; abundance: NA; CDR3aa: CSVDSAGDTQYF